This T cell receptor (beta chain) stems from a study of monozygotic twins with inflammatory bowel disease. Points from the study as a whole: Similarity of repertoires did not differ between concordant and discordant twins, possibly from limited power. Whereas healthy co-twins had higher TCRbeta diversity (inverse Simpson), IBD patients had lower diversity.

Points on this clonotype: What it recognizes is unknown.

TCRdb reprocessed the 5' RACE reads and reports one entry per CDR3 protein, with no DNA. The sample yields some 150,000 distinct CDR3 sequences, of which the top ten take up 2.4%. The CDR3 loop spans 15 amino acids. The V gene's germline CDR1 is SGHTA and CDR2 FQGTGA. Sequencing was done on a sample of blood. The chain recombines TRBV7-3 with TRBJ1-1; without DNA, the TCRdb call of TRBD1 cannot be checked. The TCR sequence derives from a human donor with ulcerative colitis or Crohn's disease, or a healthy co-twin of an affected twin (not recorded which). CDR3 protein: CASSPSGQGATEAFF. Together with reference TRBV7-3 and TRBJ1-1, the CDR3 gives the full variable domain: GAGVSQTPSNKVTEKGKYVELRCDPISGHTALYWYRQSLGQGPEFLIYFQGTGAADDSGLPNDRFFAVRPEGSVSTLKIQRTERGDSAVYLCASSPSGQGATEAFFGQGTRLTVV.